This T cell receptor (beta chain) was captured in a study of blood T cell repertoires in COVID-19. Study-level background: The study drew acute and convalescent COVID-19 samples from the United States, Italy and Spain. PBMCs, B-cell-depleted T cells, or T cells provided the cDNA or gDNA that made up the material.

Germline CDR1 is WNHNN and CDR2 is SYGVQD (reference sequence). The ends lost 8 bases at V and 4 bases at J; junction bases unmatched: 9. The CDR3 runs 15 residues. Authors' processing steps: Reference gene primers were amplified, and this amplification served to estimate nucleated cell counts. The method was immunoSEQ multiplex PCR; TCRdb's version includes in-frame clones alone and lacks a portion of them. D and trimming were read from the DNA, whereas the V and J calls and clone size are those reported in that table. The sample holds 120,000 or so clones; 87% are singletons and the top ten take 25% to 30%.

The source is a woman aged 70-85 years with acute or convalescent COVID-19. The rearrangement links TRBV10-1 to TRBJ1-1; 11 bases match TRBD1. The sample was peripheral blood. The CDR3 DNA is TGCGCCAGCTACCCCCCCGGGACAGGGGGCACTGAAGCTTTCTTT. It yields the protein CASYPPGTGGTEAFF.